This T cell receptor (beta chain) was observed in a study of a mutant IDH1 vaccine in newly diagnosed glioma. Study summary: Previous care, which was radiotherapy, temozolomide, or both, most often involved both. Points from the study as a whole: Seemingly, pseudoprogression had no relation to changes in the top peripheral T cell clonotypes.

Germline V gene data show CDR1 as LGHNA and CDR2 as YNFKEQ. CDR3 length: 19 amino acids. The V gene end was trimmed by 0 bases and the J gene end by 2 bases; junction bases not matched to a gene: 13. Clones were sequenced by immunoSEQ multiplex PCR, and TCRdb holds only the in-frame ones, with some missing. The table includes 45,000 to 65,000 clones, 82% detected once. The time point was: week 5, during vaccination. One vaccine dose held 300 ug of mutant IDH1 20-mer peptide and came with topical imiquimod. Astrocytomas found in donors were new, WHO grade 3 or 4, IDH1-mutant and ATRX-lost. Comments on this clone: Its cognate antigen is unknown.

Sequences were derived from PBMCs, sampled from a glioma patient whose treatment included an IDH1 peptide vaccine. This TCR derives from a woman between 18 and 29 years old with glioma. Some clones in this sample may be carry-over from other donors' samples. The chain has TRBV4-2 and TRBJ2-3; TRBD2 matches 8 bases. CDR3 loop: CASSQEPAGGISPTDTQYF. CDR3 DNA: TGTGCCAGCAGCCAAGAACCTGCGGGGGGAATTTCTCCCACAGATACGCAGTATTTT.